Listed below are T cell receptor beta chains from one sample, sequenced in a study of cytomegalovirus exposure and HLA in healthy donors. The repertoire was sequenced with immunoSEQ multiplex PCR; TCRdb's copy has only in-frame clones and lacks some. The data show tens of thousands of clones, more than 60% seen once. Specimen: PBMCs. Receptor source: a woman aged 25-40 years in good health and CMV-seronegative. Each CDR3 is given with its conserved first and last residue. The D gene is left open where the match is weak. Clone size is stated in some rows and not others, as once, few, many or a class when expanded.

D gene	clone size	V gene	CDR3 length	J gene	CDR3 protein	CDR3 DNA
TRBD2	.	TRBV19	19	TRBJ2-1	CASSSAGTSGRFGYNEQFF	TGTGCCAGTAGTTCAGCCGGGACTAGCGGGAGATTTGGCTACAATGAGCAGTTCTTC
TRBD1	few	TRBV7-2	11	TRBJ1-1	CASSSGGLTFF	TGTGCCAGCAGCTCAGGGGGTTTGACTTTCTTT
TRBD2	.	TRBV10-3	16	TRBJ2-3	CAISEWTSESTDTQYF	TGTGCCATCAGTGAGTGGACTAGCGAAAGCACAGATACGCAGTATTTT
.	.	TRBV18	13	TRBJ1-2	CASSPAGDHGYTF	TGTGCCAGCTCACCAGCAGGGGATCATGGCTACACCTTC
.	.	TRBV5-1	15	TRBJ2-1	CASSLAEQAHNEQFF	TGCGCCAGCAGCTTGGCCGAACAGGCCCATAATGAGCAGTTCTTC
.	few	TRBV11-2	19	TRBJ2-6	CASSSIRDSPGSGANVLTF	TGTGCCAGCAGCTCTATCCGGGACTCCCCCGGGTCTGGGGCCAACGTCCTGACTTTC
.	.	TRBV19	15	TRBJ1-2	CATTGGRSSNYGYTF	TGTGCCACTACCGGGGGGCGCTCATCTAACTATGGCTACACCTTC
TRBD2	few	TRBV4-3	18	TRBJ2-1	CASSQGGLAGSHYNEQFF	TGCGCCAGCAGCCAAGGCGGGTTAGCGGGGAGTCACTACAATGAGCAGTTCTTC
TRBD1	.	TRBV6-6	12	TRBJ2-4	CATSRDRDIQYF	TGTGCCACTAGCCGGGACAGGGACATTCAGTACTTC
TRBD1	.	TRBV9	16	TRBJ2-1	CASSSSPGQGHNEQFF	TGTGCCAGCAGCTCCTCCCCCGGACAGGGGCACAATGAGCAGTTCTTC
TRBD1	.	TRBV4-3	16	TRBJ2-7	CASSPYSGTGLYEQYF	TGCGCCAGCAGCCCTTATTCCGGGACAGGGCTCTACGAGCAGTACTTC
.	few	TRBV11-3	15	TRBJ2-5	CASSFSSVDQETQYF	TGTGCCAGCAGCTTTTCTAGCGTGGATCAGGAGACCCAGTACTTC
TRBD1	.	TRBV6-5	13	TRBJ1-2	CASSPGTGFGNTF	TGTGCCAGCAGCCCCGGGACAGGGTTCGGAAACACCTTC
.	.	TRBV19	14	TRBJ2-1	CASSIRGSGSEQFF	TGTGCCAGTAGTATAAGAGGTTCGGGATCTGAGCAGTTCTTC
TRBD1	.	TRBV5-1	15	TRBJ2-3	CASSPNRGSTDTQYF	TGCGCCAGCAGCCCAAACAGGGGTAGCACAGATACGCAGTATTTT
TRBD1	.	TRBV19	16	TRBJ1-1	CASSRLRGAGNTEAFF	TGTGCCAGTAGTAGGCTCAGGGGGGCAGGGAACACTGAAGCTTTCTTT
.	.	TRBV5-1	15	TRBJ1-1	CASREVGGLNTEAFF	TGCGCCAGCAGAGAAGTCGGGGGGCTGAACACTGAAGCTTTCTTT
TRBD1	.	TRBV5-5	15	TRBJ1-5	CASSLGGTASQPQHF	TGTGCCAGCAGCTTGGGTGGGACAGCCTCTCAGCCCCAGCATTTT
.	.	TRBV19	12	TRBJ1-5	CASSSKGQPQHF	TGTGCCAGTAGTTCCAAGGGGCAGCCCCAGCATTTT
.	.	TRBV2	14	TRBJ1-2	CASNGGTDRWGYTF	TGTGCCAGCAACGGCGGGACGGACCGCTGGGGCTACACCTTC
.	once	TRBV9	16	TRBJ2-2	CASSVGDFSNTGELFF	TGTGCCAGCAGCGTAGGGGACTTTTCGAACACCGGGGAGCTGTTTTTT
.	.	TRBV28	13	TRBJ1-1	CASSILMNTEAFF	TGTGCCAGCAGTATACTTATGAACACTGAAGCTTTCTTT
.	.	TRBV6-1	14	TRBJ2-2	CASNLLQNTGELFF	TGTGCCAGCAATTTATTACAAAACACCGGGGAGCTGTTTTTT
TRBD2	.	TRBV6-6	15	TRBJ2-3	CASSLGSGGSDTQYF	TGTGCCAGCTCCCTCGGGTCGGGAGGGTCCGATACGCAGTATTTT
TRBD2	.	TRBV7-9	16	TRBJ2-1	CASSLVKREGQNEQFF	TGTGCCAGCAGCTTAGTTAAGCGGGAGGGCCAAAATGAGCAGTTCTTC
TRBD2	.	TRBV18	15	TRBJ2-7	CASSPPRGEGYEQYF	TGTGCCAGCTCACCACCCCGGGGGGAAGGCTACGAGCAGTACTTC
TRBD1	.	TRBV9	16	TRBJ1-2	CASSVAGTGLNYGYTF	TGTGCCAGCAGCGTAGCGGGGACAGGGCTTAACTATGGCTACACCTTC
TRBD1	.	TRBV6-1	14	TRBJ2-2	CASSHGQGTGELFF	TGTGCCAGCAGTCATGGACAGGGGACCGGGGAGCTGTTTTTT
.	few	TRBV25-1	16	TRBJ1-1	CASSEWTAGGNTEAFF	TGTGCCAGCAGTGAGTGGACAGCCGGTGGGAACACTGAAGCTTTCTTT
TRBD2	.	TRBV5-1	15	TRBJ2-1	CASSFEASGSREQFF	TGCGCCAGCAGCTTCGAGGCTAGCGGGAGTAGGGAGCAGTTCTTC
TRBD2	.	TRBV19	15	TRBJ2-3	CASSQLAGVTDTQYF	TGTGCCAGTAGTCAACTAGCGGGAGTCACAGATACGCAGTATTTT
.	once	TRBV7-2	14	TRBJ2-3	CASSLASEADTQYF	TGTGCCAGCAGCTTAGCTTCGGAGGCAGATACGCAGTATTTT
.	once	TRBV29-1	13	TRBJ1-2	CSVDWGSNYGYTF	TGCAGCGTTGATTGGGGCAGTAACTATGGCTACACCTTC
.	.	TRBV6-5	15	TRBJ2-1	CASSYSGQSYNEQFF	TGTGCCAGCAGTTACTCCGGACAGTCCTACAATGAGCAGTTCTTC
.	.	TRBV4-1	16	TRBJ1-5	CASSQEGGRNNQPQHF	TGCGCCAGCAGCCAAGAAGGGGGAAGGAACAATCAGCCCCAGCATTTT
.	.	TRBV7-2	15	TRBJ2-7	CASSLQQGIRYEQYF	TGTGCCAGCAGCTTACAACAGGGCATTCGCTACGAGCAGTACTTC
.	.	TRBV7-2	12	TRBJ1-4	CASSFFNEKLFF	TGTGCCAGCAGTTTCTTTAATGAAAAACTGTTTTTT
TRBD1	.	TRBV30	15	TRBJ1-1	CAWISGQGANTEAFF	TGTGCCTGGATCAGTGGACAGGGGGCAAACACTGAAGCTTTCTTT
.	.	TRBV11-1	14	TRBJ2-2	CASSPRGVTGELFF	TGTGCCAGCAGCCCCAGGGGGGTAACCGGGGAGCTGTTTTTT
.	once	TRBV27	13	TRBJ1-1	CASSWGGNTEAFF	TGTGCCAGCAGTTGGGGAGGGAACACTGAAGCTTTCTTT
TRBD1	.	TRBV18	16	TRBJ1-5	CASSKNTGGEGQPQHF	TGTGCCAGCTCAAAGAATACAGGGGGCGAGGGTCAGCCCCAGCATTTT
TRBD1	.	TRBV5-6	15	TRBJ1-5	CASSLSDRTDQPQHF	TGTGCCAGCAGCCTTTCGGACAGGACTGATCAGCCCCAGCATTTT